This T cell receptor (beta chain) comes out of a study of T-cell reconstitution after alpha-beta-depleted transplantation in children. The CDR3 runs 13 residues. CDR1 and CDR2 from the germline V gene are KGHSH and LQKENI. V lost 2 bases to trimming and J lost 4 bases, with 6 bases between them. This clonotype has ten or more counts. The antigen is not known. Unique molecular identifiers were incorporated into the prepared TCRbeta library. TCRdb called the PCR reads again in MiXCR, with one record for every CDR3 protein. The sample shows 250,000 to 300,000 distinct CDR3 sequences, 9.5% to 13% of them seen only once. Points from the study as a whole: By about two months after transplant, alpha-beta T cells reportedly arose from several hundred graft clones that had expanded. Among T cells one year after transplant, newly produced cells accounted for most counts and diversity. Recipient T cells and thymic progenitors that survived gave rise to the high TCRbeta diversity observed at day 60 in some patients.

This receptor was identified in a boy under two years old with acute myeloid leukemia, due to receive a stem cell transplant. The rearrangement links TRBV18 to TRBJ2-1; D not resolved. Sequencing was performed on PBMCs, taken before TCRalphabeta/CD19-depleted stem cell transplant. This CDR3 reads CASSPGEYNEQFF. The CDR3 bases are TGTGCCAGCTCACCAGGAGAGTACAATGAGCAGTTCTTC.